Listed here are 28 T cell receptor beta chains from one sample, sequenced in a study of CD4+ T cells in melanoma (dated by TCRdb to between 2021 and 2024). The library was prepared using the immunoSEQ multiplex PCR assay. Held by TCRdb, this immuneACCESS table contains in-frame sequences only and omits some clones. Under half of the omission traces to an unresolved V gene where checked; the cause of the rest is unknown. The sample table records over 130,000 clones; around 90% of these occur just once. Approximately 1.4% of the sample belongs to the ten largest clones. These receptors originate from a human donor with melanoma.

This clone showed up just once. The chain recombines TRBV7-3 with TRBJ2-1; 10 bases match TRBD2. The CDR3 length is 15 residues. Germline V lookup: CDR1 SGHTA, CDR2 FQGTGA. With 8 bases clipped from V and 5 bases from J, the junction kept 9 bases outside the gene matches. The CDR3 nucleotides read TGTGCCAGCGCCCGGGGAACTAGCGGGGACAATGAGCAGTTCTTC. As protein: CASARGTSGDNEQFF. Full variable domain (remainder filled in from reference TRBV7-3 and TRBJ2-1): GAGVSQTPSNKVTEKGKYVELRCDPISGHTALYWYRQSLGQGPEFLIYFQGTGAADDSGLPNDRFFAVRPEGSVSTLKIQRTERGDSAVYLCASARGTSGDNEQFFGPGTRLTVL.

The chain uses TRBV5-1 and TRBJ2-3; possibly TRBD2 for D (6 bases). This CDR3 region has 13 residues. Germline CDR1 SGHRS, CDR2 YFSETQ. Trimming stripped 5 bases from V and 2 bases from J, with 9 bases between. DNA for the CDR3: TGCGCCAGCAGGCGGGGCTTCACAGATACGCAGTATTTT. It translates to CASRRGFTDTQYF.

The chain combines TRBV7-8 with TRBJ1-2; 12 positions agree with TRBD1. Germline CDR1 reads SGHVS; CDR2 reads FQNEAQ. Trimming removed 4 bases from V and 8 bases from J; junction bases left unmatched: 8. This CDR3 comprises 15 residues. CDR3 sequence reads: CASSSWDRGRQGYTF. CDR3 in DNA: TGTGCCAGCAGCTCCTGGGACAGGGGGCGCCAGGGCTACACCTTC.

This clone was detected only once. The rearrangement links TRBV7-2 to TRBJ2-3, with D tentatively TRBD2 (6 bases). This CDR3 spans 17 amino acids. CDR1 and CDR2 (germline): SGHTA, FQGNSA. V lost 1 base, J lost 0 bases, and 14 bases lay in between. CDR3 coding DNA: TGTGCCAGCAGCTTAGGGGTGACTAGGGGTAGCACAGATACGCAGTATTTT. This encodes CASSLGVTRGSTDTQYF. Drawing the rest from reference TRBV7-2 and TRBJ2-3, the complete variable domain is GAGVSQSPSNKVTEKGKDVELRCDPISGHTALYWYRQSLGQGLEFLIYFQGNSAPDKSGLPSDRFSAERTGGSVSTLTIQRTQQEDSAVYLCASSLGVTRGSTDTQYFGPGTRLTVL.

A remark on this clone: Other DNA sequences in the same sample also yield this CDR3. The chain joins TRBV5-1 to TRBJ1-1, with no clear D. V was pared by 1 base and J by 0 bases, with 7 bases between. The CDR3 is 14 residues long. Germline CDR1 reads SGHRS; CDR2 reads YFSETQ. The CDR3 bases are TGCGCCAGCAGCTTGCGGGGAATGAACACTGAAGCTTTCTTT. Protein product: CASSLRGMNTEAFF.

This chain connects TRBV6-1 to TRBJ2-4; 7 bases line up with TRBD1. The CDR3 runs to 14 residues. J lost 6 bases, V lost 0 bases, and 2 bases had no gene match. From germline, CDR1 is MNHNS and CDR2 SASEGT. The CDR3 protein is CASSEAGTANIQYF. For the CDR3, the DNA is TGTGCCAGCAGTGAAGCGGGGACAGCAAACATTCAGTACTTC.

The chain combines TRBV5-4 with TRBJ1-2; D gene uncertain. The V gene lost 1 base and the J gene lost 2 bases, with 12 bases spanning the gap. Germline V CDR1 and CDR2: SGHNT, YYREEE (reference sequence). The CDR3 length is 15 residues. CDR3 residues: CASSLISEINYGYTF. The DNA for the CDR3 is TGTGCCAGCAGCTTGATAAGCGAGATCAACTATGGCTACACCTTC.

V usage is TRBV4-2 and J usage is TRBJ2-5, with 12 bases lining up with TRBD2. Unmatched junction bases numbered 2, after V lost 1 base and J lost 2 bases. This CDR3 is built from 16 residues. CDR1 LGHNA and CDR2 YNFKEQ come from the germline V gene. The CDR3 reads CASSQATSGSQETQYF. DNA of the CDR3: TGTGCCAGCAGCCAAGCGACTAGCGGGAGTCAAGAGACCCAGTACTTC.

The V and J genes are TRBV27 and TRBJ1-3; no reliable D call. CDR1 MNHEY and CDR2 SMNVEV come from the germline V gene (reference sequence). V was pared by 6 bases and J by 4 bases, with 10 bases between. The CDR3 totals 13 residues. This CDR3 reads CASSPTWGNTIYF. CDR3 DNA sequence: TGTGCCAGCAGCCCGACCTGGGGAAACACCATATATTTT.

The chain couples TRBV11-2 to TRBJ1-6, with TRBD1 matching 8 bases. V was clipped by 5 bases and J by 9 bases; unmatched bases: 12. Germline lookup yields CDR1 SGHAT and CDR2 FQNNGV. The CDR3 has 16 residues. The CDR3 protein is CASSRNFGTGGSPLHF. Here the CDR3 DNA reads TGTGCCAGCAGCCGGAATTTTGGGACAGGAGGTTCACCCCTCCACTTT.

The J gene is TRBJ2-1, the V gene TRBV11-3; 15 bases are a match to TRBD2. Germline values: CDR1 SGHNT, CDR2 YENEEA. The CDR3 loop spans 15 amino acids. V lost 2 bases to trimming and J lost 12 bases; unmatched junction nucleotides: 5. CDR3 sequence reads: CASSLTGLAGGPQFF. DNA of the CDR3: TGTGCCAGCAGCTTAACAGGACTAGCGGGGGGGCCGCAGTTCTTC.

J is TRBJ2-5 and V is TRBV29-1; TRBD1 matches 11 bases. J lost 5 bases, V lost 6 bases, and 5 bases had no gene match. From germline, CDR1 is SQVTM and CDR2 ANQGSEA. The CDR3 covers 13 residues. The CDR3 nucleotides are TGCAGCGTCGGACAGGGGGCTTTGGAGACCCAGTACTTC. It yields the protein CSVGQGALETQYF.

This chain links TRBV5-4 with TRBJ2-3; D is perhaps TRBD1 or TRBD2 (6 bases each). CDR3 length: 15 residues. Germline values: CDR1 SGHNT, CDR2 YYREEE (reference sequence). Between the trimmed V and J ends, which lost 5 bases and 1 base, there was a span of 14 bases. CDR3 loop: CASRSKGGGTDTQYF. For the CDR3, the DNA is TGTGCCAGCAGAAGTAAGGGGGGCGGCACAGATACGCAGTATTTT.

This chain uses TRBV6-5 with TRBJ1-2, with 8 bases that match TRBD1. This CDR3 has 13 amino acids. J lost 4 bases, V lost 10 bases, and 8 bases had no gene match. Per germline, CDR1 MNHEY and CDR2 SVGAGI. Here the CDR3 reads CATHSGTGYGYTF. In DNA form, the CDR3 reads TGTGCCACTCATTCCGGGACAGGCTATGGCTACACCTTC.

V is TRBV7-2 and J is TRBJ2-2, with TRBD2 matching over 9 bases. V shed 2 bases and J 5 bases; nucleotides not matched to a gene: 6. The CDR3 sequence is 16 residues long. The germline gives CDR1 SGHTA, CDR2 FQGNSA. The CDR3 spells CASSLRAGLATGELFF. The CDR3 DNA reads TGTGCCAGCAGCTTAAGGGCGGGACTAGCTACCGGGGAGCTGTTTTTT.

The CDR3 coding sequence is TGTGCCTGGAGTCAGGGACAGCGGTACTATGGCTACACCTTC. Translation: CAWSQGQRYYGYTF. The chain carries TRBV30 and TRBJ1-2; 7 bases align to TRBD1. Looked up from germline, CDR1 is GTSNPN and CDR2 is SVGIG (reference sequence). The CDR3 has 14 amino acids. Germline trimming cut 2 bases from V and 3 bases from J; bases unmatched to any gene: 6.

This rearrangement joins TRBV5-1 to TRBJ2-3, with no clear D. The germline CDR1 and CDR2 sequences are SGHRS and YFSETQ. CDR3 length: 14 residues. Trimming cost V 9 bases and J 1 base, with 15 bases left between them. The CDR3 loop reads CATGRTTGTDTQYF. CDR3 in DNA: TGCGCCACAGGACGAACCACAGGCACAGATACGCAGTATTTT.

J is TRBJ1-6 and V is TRBV6-5, with D unclear. The CDR3 length is 14 residues. CDR1 is MNHEY and CDR2 is SVGAGI in the germline V gene. The V end lost 2 bases, the J end lost 6 bases, and 8 bases lay between the germline ends. The CDR3 DNA is TGTGCCAGCAGTTACCAGACTGCTAATTCACCCCTCCACTTT. Its protein product is CASSYQTANSPLHF.

The chain employs TRBV6-6 and TRBJ2-3; tentative D call: TRBD2 (7 bases). Germline-derived CDR1 and CDR2 are MNHNY and SVGAGI (reference sequence). Trimming left V 0 bases short and J 5 bases short, with 12 bases between. The CDR3 covers 15 residues. This CDR3 is CASSYSAGAGDTQYF. CDR3 DNA: TGTGCCAGCAGTTACTCGGCGGGGGCTGGAGATACGCAGTATTTT.

This CDR3 is CASRVVGSTDTQYF. CDR3 DNA sequence: TGCGCCAGCAGAGTGGTGGGAAGCACAGATACGCAGTATTTT. The chain recombines TRBV5-1 with TRBJ2-3; D is ambiguous. Trimming removed 5 bases from V and 0 bases from J, with 10 bases in between. There are 14 residues in the CDR3. Per germline, CDR1 SGHRS and CDR2 YFSETQ.

This clone has only a few counts. V gene TRBV7-9 combines with J gene TRBJ2-1; 9 bases match TRBD2. With 5 bases clipped from V and 6 bases from J, the junction kept 14 bases outside the gene matches. The CDR3 covers 17 residues. Per the germline V gene, CDR1 is SEHNR and CDR2 is FQNEAQ (reference sequence). Written as DNA, the CDR3 is TGTGCCAGCAGCCCAGTCCGGCTAGCGGGGCAGGGCAATGAGCAGTTCTTC. It codes for CASSPVRLAGQGNEQFF.

The chain joins TRBV5-4 to TRBJ2-7; the D call may be TRBD1 or TRBD2 (7 bases each). Germline assignment: CDR1 SGHNT and CDR2 YYREEE (reference sequence). The V end lost 0 bases, the J end lost 2 bases, and 15 bases lay between the germline ends. CDR3 size: 16 residues. CDR3 nucleotides: TGTGCCAGCAGCTTGGCCAGGGGGGGAAAAACCTACGAGCAGTACTTC. As protein: CASSLARGGKTYEQYF.

The CDR3 sequence is CASSESHRGGYTF. CDR3 in DNA: TGTGCCAGCAGCGAATCACACAGGGGTGGCTACACCTTC. The chain recombines TRBV7-3 with TRBJ1-2; 7 nucleotides align to TRBD1. V lost 5 bases and J lost 7; bases outside the gene matches: 7. CDR3 length equals 13 residues. CDR1 is SGHTA and CDR2 is FQGTGA in the germline V gene.

The chain joins TRBV6-6 to TRBJ1-5, with D possibly TRBD1 on 5 matching bases. Germline CDR1 MNHNY, CDR2 SVGAGI (reference sequence). This CDR3 comprises 15 residues. V was clipped by 6 bases and J by 1 base, with 13 bases between them. The CDR3 bases are TGTGCCAGCAGCTCCCAGGGTACGAGCAATCAGCCCCAGCATTTT. Residues: CASSSQGTSNQPQHF.

V gene TRBV6-1 combines with J gene TRBJ2-1; D is unresolved. The CDR3 spans 12 residues. Germline V gives CDR1 MNHNS, CDR2 SASEGT. Trimming took 6 bases from V and 12 from J, leaving 15 bases between them. The CDR3: CASSLGTAPQFF. DNA for the CDR3: TGTGCCAGCAGCCTTGGAACGGCACCGCAGTTCTTC.

This clone was seen a single time. V and J are TRBV7-9 and TRBJ1-3; the D is unclear. CDR3 length: 15 residues. V lost 8 bases and J 4 bases, leaving 18 bases between the germline ends. Germline values: CDR1 SEHNR, CDR2 FQNEAQ (reference sequence). CDR3 DNA sequence: TGTGCCAGCGGGGAGATTGGTCGCGGAGGAAACACCATATATTTT. As protein: CASGEIGRGGNTIYF.

This clone was seen just once. The CDR3 reads CASGTGELFF. For the CDR3, the DNA is TGTGCCAGCGGTACCGGGGAGCTGTTTTTT. The chain has TRBV19 and TRBJ2-2; no definite D call. CDR3 length: 10 amino acids. The germline V gene has CDR1 LNHDA and CDR2 SQIVND (reference sequence). With 9 bases removed from V and 5 bases from J, the gap between germline ends came to 4 bases.

V is TRBV5-1 and J is TRBJ1-2, with D perhaps matching TRBD1 (6 bases). This CDR3 is built from 17 residues. Trimming removed 7 bases at V and 3 bases at J, with 25 bases between. CDR1 is SGHRS, CDR2 YFSETQ, per germline. CDR3 amino acids: CASHRGGRPPTDYGYTF. Written as DNA, the CDR3 is TGCGCCAGCCACCGGGGGGGCAGGCCCCCAACGGACTATGGCTACACCTTC.